These T cell receptor beta chains were read from a single sample in a study of blood T cell repertoires in COVID-19. Data came from immunoSEQ multiplex PCR; TCRdb stores just in-frame clones and leaves some out. This table has almost 90,000 clones, about 92% appearing once. The source material was peripheral blood. The receptors were sampled from a man between 18 and 35 years old with COVID-19, enrolled during active disease. The CDR3 runs from the conserved cysteine through the conserved F or W. Clone size, where shown, is once, few, many, or a class for clones that have expanded.

>NA|TRBV24-1|TRBJ2-2
CATSDWTAAGELFF
>once|TRBV5-1|TRBJ2-3
CASSPAGFADTQYF
>NA|TRBV10-3|TRBJ1-6
CAISESKGQGSPLHF
>NA|TRBV28|TRBJ1-4
CASSLWGTGVDEKLFF
>NA|TRBV27|TRBJ2-1
CASSSSGLAGGVEQFF
>NA|TRBV2|TRBJ1-3
CASTRVISGNTIYF
>few|TRBV27|TRBJ2-7
CASSSSGTNYEQYF
>NA|TRBV6-4|TRBJ2-7
CASSASGSSYEQYF
>NA|TRBV9|TRBJ2-3
CASSVVGGGTDTQYF
>NA|TRBV28|TRBJ2-1
CASRTSLSNEQFF
>NA|TRBV19|TRBJ1-1
CASSTYRGGRATEAFF
>NA|TRBV29-1|TRBJ1-6
CSVGTEPGSPLHF
>NA|TRBV11-2|TRBJ2-7
CASSILFGPSAEQYF
>NA|TRBV15|TRBJ1-2
CATSRRTGSLDYGYTF
>NA|TRBV7-7|TRBJ2-1
CASSPWPRGNSYNEQFF
>NA|TRBV11-2|TRBJ2-7
CASSEGGYEQYF
>NA|TRBV4-1|TRBJ2-1
CASSQKGQGAYEQFF
>NA|TRBV14|TRBJ2-7
CASSQGGRGLKDEQYF
>few|TRBV7-2|TRBJ1-1
CASSPGTENTEAFF
>NA|TRBV30|TRBJ2-4
CAWSGNAGREGPLAKNIQYF